This entry lists 20 T cell receptor beta chains sequenced from one sample in a study of blood T cell repertoires in COVID-19. The repertoire was sequenced with immunoSEQ multiplex PCR; TCRdb's copy has only in-frame clones and lacks some. In the table there are 55,000 to 65,000 clones, approximately 90% of which are singletons. The sample taken for sequencing was peripheral blood. All receptors derive from a woman in her sixties or seventies with active COVID-19.

Only a few counts were recorded for this clone. The chain combines TRBV7-3 with TRBJ1-2; maybe TRBD1 (6 bases). The CDR3 is 11 residues long. Germline CDR1 SGHTA, CDR2 FQGTGA. The V end was cut by 4 bases, the J end by 8 bases, with 8 bases between. CDR3 DNA: TGTGCCAGCAGCTCTGGGGGCGGCTACACCTTC. This translates into CASSSGGGYTF.

The chain recombines TRBV9 with TRBJ2-5, with 8 nucleotides matching TRBD2. With 4 bases clipped from V and 3 bases from J, the junction kept 8 bases outside the gene matches. The CDR3 runs to 15 residues. In germline, CDR1 is SGDLS, CDR2 YYNGEE. The CDR3 coding sequence is TGTGCCAGCAGCAGGAGAGCGGGGGAGAAAGAGACCCAGTACTTC. Translating it yields CASSRRAGEKETQYF.

Written as DNA, the CDR3 is TGTGCCAGCAGCCTAGAGGGGACAGGTGCTGCTTATAATTCACCCCTCCACTTT. It encodes CASSLEGTGAAYNSPLHF. The J gene is TRBJ1-6, the V gene TRBV7-2, with 8 nucleotides matching TRBD1. With V trimmed by 5 bases and J by 4 bases, 13 bases remained unmatched. Germline CDR1 reads SGHTA; CDR2 reads FQGNSA. There are 18 residues in the CDR3.

In DNA form, the CDR3 reads TGTGCCAGTAGTACAGGGGTGAACACCGGGGAGCTGTTTTTT. Protein sequence: CASSTGVNTGELFF. The rearrangement joins TRBV19 to TRBJ2-2; possibly TRBD1 for D (6 bases). Deletions cut 4 bases from V and 1 base from J, with 7 bases between. Germline lookup yields CDR1 LNHDA and CDR2 SQIVND (reference sequence). CDR3 size: 14 residues.

This clone was detected only once. The chain combines TRBV28 with TRBJ1-2, with TRBD1 identical over 8 bases. CDR3 size: 14 residues. After removal of 1 base from V and 7 bases from J, the junction contained 5 bases not matched to a gene. Germline CDR1 reads MDHEN; CDR2 reads SYDVKM. The CDR3 here is CASSLSPGGLGYTF. CDR3 DNA: TGTGCCAGCAGTTTATCCCCAGGGGGCCTTGGCTACACCTTC.

This clone has only one observation. The chain uses TRBV10-3 and TRBJ1-2; 10 bases are shared with TRBD1. Germline V gives CDR1 ENHRY, CDR2 SYGVKD. Trimming cost V 6 bases and J 5 bases; bases outside gene matches: 9. This CDR3 contains 15 residues. For the CDR3, the DNA is TGTGCCATCAGGGGTGACAGGGGGCTGGAATATGGCTACACCTTC. The encoded protein is CAIRGDRGLEYGYTF.

The V call is TRBV5-1, the J call TRBJ1-1, with D possibly being TRBD1 (6 bases). This CDR3 has 14 amino acids. The V end was cut by 4 bases, the J end by 4 bases, with 14 bases between. Looked up from germline, CDR1 is SGHRS and CDR2 is YFSETQ. CDR3 amino acids: CASSLGGGGTEAFF. The CDR3 bases are TGCGCCAGCAGCCTCGGGGGAGGGGGCACTGAAGCTTTCTTT.

The chain uses TRBV7-2 and TRBJ2-3, with 7 bases fitting TRBD2. This CDR3 contains 15 residues. Germline V lookup: CDR1 SGHTA, CDR2 FQGNSA. J lost 5 bases, V lost 5 bases, and 10 bases had no gene match. Written as DNA, the CDR3 is TGTGCCAGCAGCCGTGGTGGGGGGGGTGGAGATACGCAGTATTTT. Translation: CASSRGGGGGDTQYF.

Only a few counts were recorded for this clone. The rearrangement uses TRBV24-1 and TRBJ2-3, with a possible D match to TRBD2 (6 bases). This CDR3 is built from 14 residues. Germline V lookup: CDR1 KGHDR, CDR2 SFDVKD. Trimming left V 7 bases short and J 0 bases short, with 10 bases between. The CDR3 protein is CATSKAGSTDTQYF. The CDR3 coding sequence is TGTGCCACCAGCAAGGCGGGGAGCACAGATACGCAGTATTTT.

The table lists this clone with a count of one. V and J are TRBV5-1 and TRBJ2-2; D is possibly TRBD1 (6 bases). The CDR3 contains 15 residues. Per the germline V gene, CDR1 is SGHRS and CDR2 is YFSETQ. The V end was cut by 3 bases, the J end by 7 bases, with 16 bases between. For the CDR3, the DNA is TGCGCCAGCAGCTCCCCGTTGGCAGGGGTCGGGGAGCTGTTTTTT. Its translation: CASSSPLAGVGELFF.

The rearrangement links TRBV3-1 (or the pseudogene TRBV3-2) to TRBJ2-7, with TRBD2 as a possible D gene (6 bases). This CDR3 is built from 14 residues. Trimming shortened V by 4 bases and J by 2 bases, and 12 bases separated the two germline ends. Germline V gene lookup returns CDR1 LGHDT and CDR2 YNNKEL (reference sequence). CDR3 nucleotide sequence: TGTGCCAGCAGCCGAGACCTAGCGACCTACGAGCAGTACTTC. It yields the protein CASSRDLATYEQYF.

The CDR3 DNA follows: TGTGCCAGCCTCCTGGGCGGGGGCCCGAACTACGAGCAGTACTTC. Protein sequence: CASLLGGGPNYEQYF. This chain connects TRBV6-4 to TRBJ2-7, with D maybe TRBD2 (7 bases). CDR1 and CDR2 (germline): MRHNA, SNTAGT. Trimming stripped 8 bases from V and 3 bases from J, with 20 bases between. The CDR3 is 15 residues long.

The chain carries TRBV2 and TRBJ1-5; D gene uncertain. Germline V lookup: CDR1 SNHLY, CDR2 FYNNEI. This CDR3 has 15 residues. Deletions cut 0 bases from V and 0 bases from J, with 6 bases between. CDR3 nucleotides: TGTGCCAGCAGTGAAGCCGTACTTAGCAATCAGCCCCAGCATTTT. The encoded protein is CASSEAVLSNQPQHF.

The V call is TRBV7-2, the J call TRBJ2-2; the D gene is possibly TRBD2 (7 bases). Trimming stripped 6 bases from V and 4 bases from J, with 21 bases between. The CDR3 totals 17 residues. Looked up from germline, CDR1 is SGHTA and CDR2 is FQGNSA. The CDR3 is CASRRDAGALATGELFF. The CDR3 DNA sequence: TGTGCCAGCAGACGCGACGCGGGGGCATTGGCCACCGGGGAGCTGTTTTTT.

The chain employs TRBV7-9 and TRBJ2-5; 9 nucleotides agree with TRBD1. Germline lookup yields CDR1 SEHNR and CDR2 FQNEAQ (reference sequence). Trimming took 5 bases from V and 4 from J; bases not matched to a gene: 14. This CDR3 comprises 17 residues. The CDR3, as DNA: TGTGCCAGCAGCCCCTGGCTGGCACAGGGGGCCCGAGAGACCCAGTACTTC. It yields the protein CASSPWLAQGARETQYF.

In its sample, this clone was seen a few times. CDR3 DNA sequence: TGTGCCAGCAGCTTGGTATCGGAAGAGACCCAGTACTTC. It is translated as CASSLVSEETQYF. The gene calls are TRBV5-6 and TRBJ2-5; D is undetermined. The CDR3 has 13 amino acids. In germline, CDR1 is SGHDT, CDR2 YYEEEE. Trimming took off 0 bases at V and 3 bases at J, with 6 bases between the two ends.

This chain uses TRBV3-1 (or the pseudogene TRBV3-2) with TRBJ1-5; the D gene is possibly TRBD1 (6 bases). The CDR3 totals 15 residues. Trimming took off 1 base at V and 7 bases at J, with 14 bases between the two ends. Germline V CDR1 and CDR2: LGHDT, YNNKEL (reference sequence). The chain's CDR3 is CASSQGTVGDQPQHF. The CDR3 nucleotides are TGTGCCAGCAGCCAAGGGACAGTGGGGGACCAGCCCCAGCATTTT.

This chain links TRBV3-1 (or the pseudogene TRBV3-2) with TRBJ2-3; the D gene is possibly TRBD1 (5 bases). The germline V gene encodes CDR1 LGHDT and CDR2 YNNKEL (reference sequence). V lost 4 bases and J lost 4, with 9 bases in between. CDR3 length equals 13 residues. CDR3 sequence reads: CASSLKGSDTQYF. CDR3 DNA: TGTGCCAGCAGCCTAAAGGGGTCAGATACGCAGTATTTT.

V gene TRBV28 combines with J gene TRBJ2-1, with D perhaps matching TRBD2 (6 bases). CDR3 size: 15 residues. V was pared by 2 bases and J by 9 bases, with 17 bases between. Germline CDR1 is MDHEN and CDR2 is SYDVKM. The CDR3 is CASSLTSISTIEQFF. CDR3 nucleotides: TGTGCCAGCAGTTTAACTAGCATAAGTACAATTGAGCAGTTCTTC.

The chain couples TRBV18 to TRBJ2-4, with 9 positions matching TRBD1. Trimming took 3 bases from V and 0 from J; bases not matched to a gene: 6. Germline values: CDR1 KGHSH, CDR2 LQKENI. CDR3 size: 17 residues. In DNA form, the CDR3 reads TGTGCCAGCTCACCGGCCGGGACAGGGATAGCCAAAAACATTCAGTACTTC. The encoded protein is CASSPAGTGIAKNIQYF.